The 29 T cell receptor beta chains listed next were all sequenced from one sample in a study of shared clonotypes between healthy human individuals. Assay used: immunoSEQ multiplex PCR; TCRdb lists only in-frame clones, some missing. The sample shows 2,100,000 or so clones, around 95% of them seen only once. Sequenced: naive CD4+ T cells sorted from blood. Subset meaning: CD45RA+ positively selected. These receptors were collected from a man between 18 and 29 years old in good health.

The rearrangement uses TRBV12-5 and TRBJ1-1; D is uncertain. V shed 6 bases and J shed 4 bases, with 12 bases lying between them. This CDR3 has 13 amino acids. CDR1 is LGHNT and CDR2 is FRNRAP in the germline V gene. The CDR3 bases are TGTGCTAGTGGATCCGGAGTCGCCACTGAAGCTTTCTTT. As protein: CASGSGVATEAFF. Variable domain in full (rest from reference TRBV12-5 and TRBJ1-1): DARVTQTPRHKVTEMGQEVTMRCQPILGHNTVFWYRQTMMQGLELLAYFRNRAPLDDSGMPKDRFSAEMPDATLATLKIQPSEPRDSAVYFCASGSGVATEAFFGQGTRLTVV.

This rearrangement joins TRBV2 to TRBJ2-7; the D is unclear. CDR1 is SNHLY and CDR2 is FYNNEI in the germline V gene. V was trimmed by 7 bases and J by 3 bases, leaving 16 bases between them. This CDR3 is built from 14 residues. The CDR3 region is CASNGAFSDYEQYF. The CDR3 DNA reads TGTGCCAGCAACGGAGCATTTTCCGACTACGAGCAGTACTTC.

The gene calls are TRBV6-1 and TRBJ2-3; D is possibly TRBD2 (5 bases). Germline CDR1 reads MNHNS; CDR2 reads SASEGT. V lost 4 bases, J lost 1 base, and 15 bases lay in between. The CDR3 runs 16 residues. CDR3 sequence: CASSGESGSGTDTQYF. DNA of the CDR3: TGTGCCAGCAGTGGAGAATCTGGGAGTGGCACAGATACGCAGTATTTT.

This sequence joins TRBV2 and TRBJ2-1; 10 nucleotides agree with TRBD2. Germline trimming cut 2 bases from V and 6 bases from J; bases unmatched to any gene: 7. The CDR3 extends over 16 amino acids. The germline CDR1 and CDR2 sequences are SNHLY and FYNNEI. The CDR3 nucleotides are TGTGCCAGCAGTGAACGGGGGCTAGCGGGAGTCAATGAGCAGTTCTTC. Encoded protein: CASSERGLAGVNEQFF.

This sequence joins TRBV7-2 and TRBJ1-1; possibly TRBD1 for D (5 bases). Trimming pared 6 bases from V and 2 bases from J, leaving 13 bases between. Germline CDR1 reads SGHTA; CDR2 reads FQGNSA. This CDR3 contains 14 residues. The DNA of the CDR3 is TGTGCCAGCAGAGCGGGACCATTAAACACTGAAGCTTTCTTT. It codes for CASRAGPLNTEAFF.

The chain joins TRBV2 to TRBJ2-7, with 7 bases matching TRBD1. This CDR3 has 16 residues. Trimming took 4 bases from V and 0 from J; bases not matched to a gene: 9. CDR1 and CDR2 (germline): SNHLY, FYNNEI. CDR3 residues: CASSVGQTQGSYEQYF. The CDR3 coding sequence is TGTGCCAGCAGTGTGGGACAGACCCAGGGCTCCTACGAGCAGTACTTC.

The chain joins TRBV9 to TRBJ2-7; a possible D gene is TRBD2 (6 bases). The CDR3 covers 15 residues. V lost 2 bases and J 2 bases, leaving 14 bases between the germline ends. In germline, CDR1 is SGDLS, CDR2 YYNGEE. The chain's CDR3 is CASSVLGDFTYEQYF. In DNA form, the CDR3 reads TGTGCCAGCAGCGTGTTGGGGGACTTTACCTACGAGCAGTACTTC.

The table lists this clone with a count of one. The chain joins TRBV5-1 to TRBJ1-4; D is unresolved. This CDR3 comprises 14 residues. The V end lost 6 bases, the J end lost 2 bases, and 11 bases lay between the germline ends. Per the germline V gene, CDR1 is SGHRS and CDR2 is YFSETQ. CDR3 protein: CASNPDPTNEKLFF. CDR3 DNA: TGCGCCAGCAACCCTGACCCGACTAATGAAAAACTGTTTTTT.

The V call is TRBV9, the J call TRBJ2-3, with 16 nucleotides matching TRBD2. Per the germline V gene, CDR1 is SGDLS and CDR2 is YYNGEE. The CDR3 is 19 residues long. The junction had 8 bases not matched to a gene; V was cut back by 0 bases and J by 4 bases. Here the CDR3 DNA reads TGTGCCAGCAGCGTAGCGGGTGGGACTAGCGGGAGGGCATCAGATACGCAGTATTTT. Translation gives CASSVAGGTSGRASDTQYF.

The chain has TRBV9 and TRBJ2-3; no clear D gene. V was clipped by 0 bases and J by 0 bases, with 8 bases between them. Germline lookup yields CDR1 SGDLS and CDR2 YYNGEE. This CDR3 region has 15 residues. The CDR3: CASSVVPSSTDTQYF. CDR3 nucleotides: TGTGCCAGCAGCGTAGTACCCTCTAGCACAGATACGCAGTATTTT.

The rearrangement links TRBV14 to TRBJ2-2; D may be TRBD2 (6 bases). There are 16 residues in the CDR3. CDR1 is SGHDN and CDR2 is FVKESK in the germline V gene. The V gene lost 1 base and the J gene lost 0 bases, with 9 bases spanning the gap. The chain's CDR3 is CASSQVAGTNTGELFF. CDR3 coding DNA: TGTGCCAGCAGCCAAGTGGCGGGGACGAACACCGGGGAGCTGTTTTTT.

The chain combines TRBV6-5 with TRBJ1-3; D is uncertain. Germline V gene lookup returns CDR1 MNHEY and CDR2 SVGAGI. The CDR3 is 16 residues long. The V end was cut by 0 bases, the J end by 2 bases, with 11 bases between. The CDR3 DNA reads TGTGCCAGCAGTTACTCGACGCCGGAGACTGGAAACACCATATATTTT. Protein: CASSYSTPETGNTIYF.

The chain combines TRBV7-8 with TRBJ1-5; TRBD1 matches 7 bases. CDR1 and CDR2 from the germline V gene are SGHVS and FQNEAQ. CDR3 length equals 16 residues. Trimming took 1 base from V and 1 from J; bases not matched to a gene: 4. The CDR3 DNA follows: TGTGCCAGCAGCTTAGAGGGGACAGTGAGCAATCAGCCCCAGCATTTT. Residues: CASSLEGTVSNQPQHF.

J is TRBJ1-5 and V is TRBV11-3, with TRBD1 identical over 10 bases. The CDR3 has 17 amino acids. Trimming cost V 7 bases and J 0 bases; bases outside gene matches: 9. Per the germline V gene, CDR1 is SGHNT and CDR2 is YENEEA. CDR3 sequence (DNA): TGTGCCAGCATCTCCCCGGGACAGGGGTATAGCAATCAGCCCCAGCATTTT. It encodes CASISPGQGYSNQPQHF.

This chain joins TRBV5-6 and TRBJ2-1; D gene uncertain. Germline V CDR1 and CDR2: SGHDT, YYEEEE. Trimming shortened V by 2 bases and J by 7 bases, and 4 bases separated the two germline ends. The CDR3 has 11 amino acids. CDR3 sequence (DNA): TGTGCCAGCAGCTTATTAAATGAGCAGTTCTTC. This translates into CASSLLNEQFF.

The CDR3 region is CASSRTSNEQFF. The CDR3 bases are TGTGCCAGCAGTCGGACAAGCAATGAGCAGTTCTTC. The chain recombines TRBV4-2 with TRBJ2-1, with a tentative D call TRBD1 (5 bases). The CDR3 has 12 amino acids. Trimming took off 6 bases at V and 6 bases at J, with 9 bases between the two ends. CDR1 LGHNA and CDR2 YNFKEQ come from the germline V gene.

CDR3 nucleotide sequence: TGCGCCAGCAGTCAACAGGGCTTTAGGTACGAGCAGTACTTC. It encodes CASSQQGFRYEQYF. V gene TRBV5-1 combines with J gene TRBJ2-7; maybe TRBD1 (6 bases). Germline V gene lookup returns CDR1 SGHRS and CDR2 YFSETQ. The CDR3 runs to 14 residues. Trimming took 5 bases from V and 4 from J, leaving 16 bases between them.

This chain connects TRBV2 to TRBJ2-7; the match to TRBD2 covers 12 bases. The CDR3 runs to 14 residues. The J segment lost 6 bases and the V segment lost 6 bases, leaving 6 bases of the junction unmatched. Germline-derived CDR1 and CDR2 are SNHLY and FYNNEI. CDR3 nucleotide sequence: TGTGCCAGCAGGAAGACTAGCGGGGGTCTCGAGCAGTACTTC. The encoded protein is CASRKTSGGLEQYF.

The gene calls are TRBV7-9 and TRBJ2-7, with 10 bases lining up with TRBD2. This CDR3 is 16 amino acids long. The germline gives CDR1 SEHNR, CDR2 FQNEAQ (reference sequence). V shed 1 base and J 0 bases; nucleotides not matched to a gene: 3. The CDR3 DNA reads TGTGCCAGCAGCTTAGGTCCTAGCGGGAGCTCCTACGAGCAGTACTTC. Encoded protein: CASSLGPSGSSYEQYF.

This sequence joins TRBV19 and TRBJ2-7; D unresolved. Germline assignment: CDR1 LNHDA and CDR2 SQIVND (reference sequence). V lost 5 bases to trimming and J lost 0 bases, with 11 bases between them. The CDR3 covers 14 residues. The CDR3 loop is CASSHRTFSYEQYF. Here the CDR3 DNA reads TGTGCCAGTAGTCACCGGACCTTCTCCTACGAGCAGTACTTC. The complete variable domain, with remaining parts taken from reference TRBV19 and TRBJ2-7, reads DGGITQSPKYLFRKEGQNVTLSCEQNLNHDAMYWYRQDPGQGLRLIYYSQIVNDFQKGDIAEGYSVSREKKESFPLTVTSAQKNPTAFYLCASSHRTFSYEQYFGPGTRLTVT.

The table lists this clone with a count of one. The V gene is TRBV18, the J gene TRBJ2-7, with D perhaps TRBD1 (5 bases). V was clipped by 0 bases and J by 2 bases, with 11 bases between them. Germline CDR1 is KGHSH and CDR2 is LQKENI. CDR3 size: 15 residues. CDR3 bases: TGTGCCAGCTCACCACCGTCAGGGAACCCCTACGAGCAGTACTTC. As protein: CASSPPSGNPYEQYF.

The CDR3 region has the DNA TGTGCCAGCTCACCGAGTCCCGAGGTTGAGCAGTTCTTC. Protein sequence: CASSPSPEVEQFF. The chain employs TRBV18 and TRBJ2-1; no clear D. The V end was cut by 3 bases, the J end by 9 bases, with 12 bases between. This CDR3 has 13 amino acids. Germline V gene lookup returns CDR1 KGHSH and CDR2 LQKENI.

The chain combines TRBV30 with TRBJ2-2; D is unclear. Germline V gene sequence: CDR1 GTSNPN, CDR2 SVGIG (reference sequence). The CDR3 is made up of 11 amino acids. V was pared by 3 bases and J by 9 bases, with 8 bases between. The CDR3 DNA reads TGTGCCTGGAGCTTAGCCCGGGAGCTGTTTTTT. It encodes CAWSLARELFF. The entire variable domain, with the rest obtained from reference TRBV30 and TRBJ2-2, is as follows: SQTIHQWPATLVQPVGSPLSLECTVEGTSNPNLYWYRQAAGRGLQLLFYSVGIGQISSEVPQNLSASRPQDRQFILSSKKLLLSDSGFYLCAWSLARELFFGEGSRLTVL.

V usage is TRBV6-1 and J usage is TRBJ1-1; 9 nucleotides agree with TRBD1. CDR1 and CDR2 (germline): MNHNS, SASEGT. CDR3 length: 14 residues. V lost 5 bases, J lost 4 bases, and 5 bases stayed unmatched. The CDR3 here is CASSRTGVFTEAFF. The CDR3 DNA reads TGTGCCAGCAGTCGGACAGGGGTTTTCACTGAAGCTTTCTTT.

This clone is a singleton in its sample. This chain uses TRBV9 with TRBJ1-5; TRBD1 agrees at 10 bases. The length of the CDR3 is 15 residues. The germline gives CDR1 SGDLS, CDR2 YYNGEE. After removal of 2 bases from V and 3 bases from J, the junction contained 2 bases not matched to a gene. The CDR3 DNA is TGTGCCAGCAGCGTCGGGACAGGGGTCAATCAGCCCCAGCATTTT. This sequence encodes CASSVGTGVNQPQHF.

The CDR3 reads CASSLAGGGGNEQFF. The CDR3 region has the DNA TGTGCCAGCAGCTTAGCGGGGGGAGGCGGCAATGAGCAGTTCTTC. The V and J genes are TRBV7-2 and TRBJ2-1; a weak D match, TRBD2 (6 bases). The CDR3 is made up of 15 amino acids. V lost 0 bases, J lost 6 bases, and 12 bases lay in between. The V gene's germline CDR1 is SGHTA and CDR2 FQGNSA. The whole variable domain, filled in from reference TRBV7-2 and TRBJ2-1, reads GAGVSQSPSNKVTEKGKDVELRCDPISGHTALYWYRQSLGQGLEFLIYFQGNSAPDKSGLPSDRFSAERTGGSVSTLTIQRTQQEDSAVYLCASSLAGGGGNEQFFGPGTRLTVL.

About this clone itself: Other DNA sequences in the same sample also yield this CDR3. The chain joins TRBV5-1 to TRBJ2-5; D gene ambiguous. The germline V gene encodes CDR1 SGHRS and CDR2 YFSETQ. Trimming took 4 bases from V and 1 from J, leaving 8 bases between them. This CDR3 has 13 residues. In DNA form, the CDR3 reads TGCGCCAGCAGCCTCACCCCCCAAGAGACCCAGTACTTC. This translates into CASSLTPQETQYF.

DNA of the CDR3: TGTGCCAGTAACGGGGCTGGTCAGCCCCAGCATTTT. Translated, it gives CASNGAGQPQHF. The rearrangement uses TRBV19 and TRBJ1-5; D is possibly TRBD1 (5 bases). The CDR3 totals 12 residues. Trimming removed 7 bases from V and 6 bases from J, with 10 bases in between. Germline V lookup: CDR1 LNHDA, CDR2 SQIVND (reference sequence).

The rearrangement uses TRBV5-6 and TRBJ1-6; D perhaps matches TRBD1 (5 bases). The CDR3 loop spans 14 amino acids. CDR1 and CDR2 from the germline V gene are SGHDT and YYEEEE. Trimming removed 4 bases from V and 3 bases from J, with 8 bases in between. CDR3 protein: CASSLDSYNSPLHF. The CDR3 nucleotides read TGTGCCAGCAGCCTAGACAGCTATAATTCACCCCTCCACTTT.